The rows below give T cell receptor beta chains drawn from one sample of a study of cytomegalovirus exposure and HLA in healthy donors. TCRdb keeps only in-frame clones here, not all; method: immunoSEQ multiplex PCR. The sample holds about 60,000 clones, 90% seen once. Sequencing was performed on PBMCs. The receptors come from a man aged 18 to 35 in good health and CMV-seronegative. Each CDR3 is given with its conserved first and last residue. D genes are given only for firm matches. Expanded clones are given a class, and other clones once, few, many or no size at all.

D gene: TRBD1; J gene: TRBJ2-5; clone size: .; CDR3 length: 15; V gene: TRBV27; CDR3 DNA: TGTGCCAGCAGAGTTGGACAGGGGAAACAAGAGACCCAGTACTTC; CDR3 protein: CASRVGQGKQETQYF
D gene: TRBD1; J gene: TRBJ2-7; clone size: .; CDR3 length: 15; V gene: TRBV4-3; CDR3 DNA: TGCGCCAGCAGCCGGGGGACAGGGCCCTCCTACGAGCAGTACTTC; CDR3 protein: CASSRGTGPSYEQYF
D gene: TRBD1; J gene: TRBJ2-3; clone size: .; CDR3 length: 16; V gene: TRBV5-6; CDR3 DNA: TGTGCCAGCAGTTTTGACAGGGGGGTTAAAACAGATACGCAGTATTTT; CDR3 protein: CASSFDRGVKTDTQYF
D gene: .; J gene: TRBJ2-7; clone size: .; CDR3 length: 21; V gene: TRBV14; CDR3 DNA: TGTGCCAGCAGCCAAGATCTTGTCTTCAATTTAGGCGGTAGTAAGGCCTACGAGCAGTACTTC; CDR3 protein: CASSQDLVFNLGGSKAYEQYF
D gene: .; J gene: TRBJ1-5; clone size: .; CDR3 length: 14; V gene: TRBV2; CDR3 DNA: TGTGCCAGCAGAGAGGGTTATAGCAATCAGCCCCAGCATTTT; CDR3 protein: CASREGYSNQPQHF
D gene: TRBD1; J gene: TRBJ2-1; clone size: .; CDR3 length: 14; V gene: TRBV11-2; CDR3 DNA: TGTGCCAGCAGCTCCCCGGGACAGGCTGATGAGCAGTTCTTC; CDR3 protein: CASSSPGQADEQFF
D gene: .; J gene: TRBJ1-2; clone size: .; CDR3 length: 13; V gene: TRBV6-6; CDR3 DNA: TGTGCCAGCAGCGACAGAGATAACTATGGCTACACCTTC; CDR3 protein: CASSDRDNYGYTF
D gene: TRBD2; J gene: TRBJ2-7; clone size: .; CDR3 length: 13; V gene: TRBV19; CDR3 DNA: TGTGCCAGTAGTACAGGACTAGTCTACGAGCAGTACTTC; CDR3 protein: CASSTGLVYEQYF
D gene: TRBD1; J gene: TRBJ2-5; clone size: .; CDR3 length: 18; V gene: TRBV23-1; CDR3 DNA: TGCGCCAGCAGTCATAGTTCGCCGGGACAGGGACACCAAGAGACCCAGTACTTC; CDR3 protein: CASSHSSPGQGHQETQYF
D gene: TRBD2; J gene: TRBJ2-1; clone size: once; CDR3 length: 15; V gene: TRBV6-4; CDR3 DNA: TGTGCCAGCAATGACGGCGGGAGAGTCTACAATGAGCAGTTCTTC; CDR3 protein: CASNDGGRVYNEQFF
D gene: TRBD1; J gene: TRBJ1-1; clone size: few; CDR3 length: 11; V gene: TRBV11-2; CDR3 DNA: TGTGCCAGCAGCTCGGGACAGGAAGCTTTCTTT; CDR3 protein: CASSSGQEAFF
D gene: TRBD1; J gene: TRBJ1-4; clone size: .; CDR3 length: 15; V gene: TRBV11-3; CDR3 DNA: TGTGCCAGCAGCGCGCGGGACAGTTACCATGAAAAACTGTTTTTT; CDR3 protein: CASSARDSYHEKLFF
D gene: .; J gene: TRBJ2-7; clone size: few; CDR3 length: 14; V gene: TRBV4-3; CDR3 DNA: TGCGCCAGCAGCCAAGATACCAGGATCTACGAGCAGTACTTC; CDR3 protein: CASSQDTRIYEQYF
D gene: TRBD2; J gene: TRBJ2-7; clone size: .; CDR3 length: 13; V gene: TRBV10-3; CDR3 DNA: TGTGCCACACGCGGGACTACAACCTACGAGCAGTACTTC; CDR3 protein: CATRGTTTYEQYF
D gene: .; J gene: TRBJ2-5; clone size: .; CDR3 length: 14; V gene: TRBV7-8; CDR3 DNA: TGTGCCAGCAGACCGATAGCGAACCAAGAGACCCAGTACTTC; CDR3 protein: CASRPIANQETQYF
D gene: TRBD2; J gene: TRBJ2-7; clone size: .; CDR3 length: 15; V gene: TRBV11-1; CDR3 DNA: TGTGCCAGCAGCTTAGCGGGACTAGCCCTCTACGAGCAGTACTTC; CDR3 protein: CASSLAGLALYEQYF
D gene: TRBD1; J gene: TRBJ2-5; clone size: .; CDR3 length: 16; V gene: TRBV27; CDR3 DNA: TGTGCCAGCACGCCGTGGGGGACAGGGTATCAAGAGACCCAGTACTTC; CDR3 protein: CASTPWGTGYQETQYF